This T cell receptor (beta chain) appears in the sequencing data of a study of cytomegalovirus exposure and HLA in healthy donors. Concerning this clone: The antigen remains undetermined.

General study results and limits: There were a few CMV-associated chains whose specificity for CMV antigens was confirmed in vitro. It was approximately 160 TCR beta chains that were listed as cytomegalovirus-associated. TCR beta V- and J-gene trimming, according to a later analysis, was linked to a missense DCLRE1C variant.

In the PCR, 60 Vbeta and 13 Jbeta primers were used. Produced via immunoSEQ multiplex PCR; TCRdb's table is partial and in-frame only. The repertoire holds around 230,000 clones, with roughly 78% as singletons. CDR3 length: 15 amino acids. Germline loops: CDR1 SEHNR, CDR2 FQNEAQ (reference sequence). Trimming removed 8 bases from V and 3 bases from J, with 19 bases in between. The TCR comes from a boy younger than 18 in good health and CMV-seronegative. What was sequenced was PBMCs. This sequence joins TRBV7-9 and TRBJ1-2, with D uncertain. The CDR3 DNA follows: TGTGCCAGCCAGACCCTGGCGGGCGCTCACTATGGCTACACCTTC. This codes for CASQTLAGAHYGYTF. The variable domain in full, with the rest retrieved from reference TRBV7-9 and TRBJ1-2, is DTGVSQNPRHKITKRGQNVTFRCDPISEHNRLYWYRQTLGQGPEFLTYFQNEAQLEKSRLLSDRFSAERPKGSFSTLEIQRTEQGDSAMYLCASQTLAGAHYGYTFGSGTRLTVV.